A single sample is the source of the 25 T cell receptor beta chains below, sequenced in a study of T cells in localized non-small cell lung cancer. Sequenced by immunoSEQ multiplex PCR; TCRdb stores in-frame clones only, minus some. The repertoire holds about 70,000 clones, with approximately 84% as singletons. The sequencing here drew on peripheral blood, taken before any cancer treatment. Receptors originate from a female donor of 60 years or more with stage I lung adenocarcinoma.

The CDR3 nucleotides read TGTGCCAGCAGTAGGACAAATTACAATGAGCAGTTCTTC. The encoded protein is CASSRTNYNEQFF. The gene calls are TRBV28 and TRBJ2-1, with a tentative D call TRBD1 (5 bases). The CDR3 loop spans 13 amino acids. Germline V gene lookup returns CDR1 MDHEN and CDR2 SYDVKM. Trimming took 5 bases from V and 4 from J, leaving 9 bases between them. The entire variable domain, with the rest obtained from reference TRBV28 and TRBJ2-1, is as follows: DVKVTQSSRYLVKRTGEKVFLECVQDMDHENMFWYRQDPGLGLRLIYFSYDVKMKEKGDIPEGYSVSREKKERFSLILESASTNQTSMYLCASSRTNYNEQFFGPGTRLTVL.

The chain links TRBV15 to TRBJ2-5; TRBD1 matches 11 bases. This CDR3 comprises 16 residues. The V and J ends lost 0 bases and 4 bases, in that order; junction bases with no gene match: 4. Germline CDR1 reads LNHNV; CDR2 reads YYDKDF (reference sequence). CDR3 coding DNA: TGTGCCACCAGCAGAGAGTCCGGGACAGGGGGAGAGACCCAGTACTTC. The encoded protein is CATSRESGTGGETQYF.

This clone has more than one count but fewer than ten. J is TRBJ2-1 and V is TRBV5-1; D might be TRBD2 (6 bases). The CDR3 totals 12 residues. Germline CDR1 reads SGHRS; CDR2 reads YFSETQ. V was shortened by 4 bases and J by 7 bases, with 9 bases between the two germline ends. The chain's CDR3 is CASSVGGNEQFF. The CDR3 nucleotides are TGCGCCAGCAGCGTAGGAGGGAATGAGCAGTTCTTC.

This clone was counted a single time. CDR3 loop: CASSPPAGGRYEQYF. In DNA form, the CDR3 reads TGTGCCAGCAGCCCTCCAGCTGGCGGGAGGTACGAGCAGTACTTC. The V call is TRBV28, the J call TRBJ2-7; the match to TRBD2 covers 8 bases. V shed 6 bases and J 4 bases; nucleotides not matched to a gene: 11. CDR1 is MDHEN and CDR2 is SYDVKM in the germline V gene. The CDR3 has 15 residues.

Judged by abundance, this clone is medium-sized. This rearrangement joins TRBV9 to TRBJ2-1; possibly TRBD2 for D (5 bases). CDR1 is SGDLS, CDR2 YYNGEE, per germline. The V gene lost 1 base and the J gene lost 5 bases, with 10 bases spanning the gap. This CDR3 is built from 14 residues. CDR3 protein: CASSVRWENNEQFF. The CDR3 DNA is TGTGCCAGCAGCGTAAGGTGGGAGAACAATGAGCAGTTCTTC.

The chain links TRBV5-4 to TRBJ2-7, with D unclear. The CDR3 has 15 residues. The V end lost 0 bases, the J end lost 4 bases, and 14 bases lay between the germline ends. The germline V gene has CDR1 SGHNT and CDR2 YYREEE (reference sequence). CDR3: CASSLGSETLYEQYF. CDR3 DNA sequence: TGTGCCAGCAGCTTGGGGTCAGAGACTTTATACGAGCAGTACTTC.

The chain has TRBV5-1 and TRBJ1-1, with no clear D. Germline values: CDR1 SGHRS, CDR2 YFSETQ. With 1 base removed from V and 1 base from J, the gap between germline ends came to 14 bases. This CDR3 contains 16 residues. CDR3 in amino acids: CASSLPGAGGNTEAFF. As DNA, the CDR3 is TGCGCCAGCAGCTTGCCGGGCGCAGGAGGGAACACTGAAGCTTTCTTT.

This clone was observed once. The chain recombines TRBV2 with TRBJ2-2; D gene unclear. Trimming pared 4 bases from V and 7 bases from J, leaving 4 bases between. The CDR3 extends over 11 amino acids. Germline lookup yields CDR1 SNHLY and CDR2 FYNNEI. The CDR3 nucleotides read TGTGCCAGCAGTGCGGACGGGGAGCTGTTTTTT. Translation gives CASSADGELFF.

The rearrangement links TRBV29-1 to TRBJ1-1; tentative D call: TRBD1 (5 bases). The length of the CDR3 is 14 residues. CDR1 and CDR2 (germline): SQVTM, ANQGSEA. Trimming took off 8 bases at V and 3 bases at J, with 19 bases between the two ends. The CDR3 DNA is TGCAGCACCCAAGGGACCCGAGGCGACACTGAAGCTTTCTTT. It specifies CSTQGTRGDTEAFF.

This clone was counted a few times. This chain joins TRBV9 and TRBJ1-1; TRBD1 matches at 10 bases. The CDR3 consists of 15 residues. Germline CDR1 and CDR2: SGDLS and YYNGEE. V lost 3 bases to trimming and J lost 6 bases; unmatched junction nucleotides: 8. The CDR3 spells CASSGDRGLESEAFF. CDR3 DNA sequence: TGTGCCAGCAGCGGCGACAGGGGGCTAGAGTCTGAAGCTTTCTTT.

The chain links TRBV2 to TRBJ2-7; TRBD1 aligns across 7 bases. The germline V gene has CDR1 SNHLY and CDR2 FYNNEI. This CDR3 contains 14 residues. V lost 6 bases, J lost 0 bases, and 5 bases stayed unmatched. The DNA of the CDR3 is TGTGCCAGCAGACTGACAGGGAACTCCTACGAGCAGTACTTC. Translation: CASRLTGNSYEQYF. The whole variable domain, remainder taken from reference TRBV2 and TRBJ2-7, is EPEVTQTPSHQVTQMGQEVILRCVPISNHLYFYWYRQILGQKVEFLVSFYNNEISEKSEIFDDQFSVERPDGSNFTLKIRSTKLEDSAMYFCASRLTGNSYEQYFGPGTRLTVT.

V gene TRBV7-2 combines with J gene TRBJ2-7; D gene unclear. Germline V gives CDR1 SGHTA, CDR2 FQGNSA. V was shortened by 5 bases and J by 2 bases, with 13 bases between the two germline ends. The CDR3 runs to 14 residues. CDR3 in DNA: TGTGCCAGCAGCCTATCTGGAATTACCTACGAGCAGTACTTC. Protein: CASSLSGITYEQYF.

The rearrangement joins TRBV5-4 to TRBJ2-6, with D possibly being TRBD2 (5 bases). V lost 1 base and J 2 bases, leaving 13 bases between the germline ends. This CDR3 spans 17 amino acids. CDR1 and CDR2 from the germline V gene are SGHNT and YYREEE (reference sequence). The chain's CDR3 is CASSLYSSVAGANVLTF. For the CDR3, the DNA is TGTGCCAGCAGCTTGTACAGTAGCGTGGCTGGGGCCAACGTCCTGACTTTC.

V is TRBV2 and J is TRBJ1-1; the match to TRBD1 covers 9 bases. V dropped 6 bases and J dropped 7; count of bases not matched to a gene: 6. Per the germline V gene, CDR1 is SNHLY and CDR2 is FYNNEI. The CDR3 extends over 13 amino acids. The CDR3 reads CASRDRGEGEAFF. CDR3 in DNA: TGTGCCAGCAGGGACAGGGGCGAGGGTGAAGCTTTCTTT.

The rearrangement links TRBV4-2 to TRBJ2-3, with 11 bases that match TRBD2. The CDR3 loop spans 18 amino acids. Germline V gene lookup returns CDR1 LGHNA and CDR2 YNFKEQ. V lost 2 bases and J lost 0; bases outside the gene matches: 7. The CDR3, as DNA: TGTGCCAGCAGCCAACTAGCGGGGGGTACTACTAGCACAGATACGCAGTATTTT. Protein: CASSQLAGGTTSTDTQYF.

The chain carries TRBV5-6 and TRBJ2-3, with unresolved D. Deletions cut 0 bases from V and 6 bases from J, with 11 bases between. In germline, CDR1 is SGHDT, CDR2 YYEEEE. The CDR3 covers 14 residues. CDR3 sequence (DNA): TGTGCCAGCAGCTTGGGATCGGGTGGGGATACGCAGTATTTT. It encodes CASSLGSGGDTQYF. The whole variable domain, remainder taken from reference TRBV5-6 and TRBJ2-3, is DAGVTQSPTHLIKTRGQQVTLRCSPKSGHDTVSWYQQALGQGPQFIFQYYEEEERQRGNFPDRFSGHQFPNYSSELNVNALLLGDSALYLCASSLGSGGDTQYFGPGTRLTVL.

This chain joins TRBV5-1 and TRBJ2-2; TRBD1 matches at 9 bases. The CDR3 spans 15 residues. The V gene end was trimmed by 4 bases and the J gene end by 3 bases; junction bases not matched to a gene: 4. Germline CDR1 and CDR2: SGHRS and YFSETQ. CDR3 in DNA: TGCGCCAGCAGCATAACAGGGGGCTACACCGGGGAGCTGTTTTTT. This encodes CASSITGGYTGELFF. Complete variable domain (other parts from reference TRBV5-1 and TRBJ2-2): KAGVTQTPRYLIKTRGQQVTLSCSPISGHRSVSWYQQTPGQGLQFLFEYFSETQRNKGNFPGRFSGRQFSNSRSEMNVSTLELGDSALYLCASSITGGYTGELFFGEGSRLTVL.

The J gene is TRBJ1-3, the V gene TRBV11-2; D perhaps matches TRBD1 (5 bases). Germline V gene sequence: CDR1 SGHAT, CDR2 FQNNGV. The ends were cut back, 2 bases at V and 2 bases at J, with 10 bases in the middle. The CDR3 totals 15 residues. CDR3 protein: CASSLLQGAGNTIYF. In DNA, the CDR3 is TGTGCCAGCAGCTTACTTCAGGGTGCTGGAAACACCATATATTTT.

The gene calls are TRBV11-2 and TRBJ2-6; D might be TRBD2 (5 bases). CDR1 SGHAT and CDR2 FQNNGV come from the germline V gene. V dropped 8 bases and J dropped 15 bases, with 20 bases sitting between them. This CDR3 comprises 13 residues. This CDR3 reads CASASGRTEDLTF. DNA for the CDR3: TGTGCCAGCGCAAGTGGACGGACTGAGGACCTGACTTTC.

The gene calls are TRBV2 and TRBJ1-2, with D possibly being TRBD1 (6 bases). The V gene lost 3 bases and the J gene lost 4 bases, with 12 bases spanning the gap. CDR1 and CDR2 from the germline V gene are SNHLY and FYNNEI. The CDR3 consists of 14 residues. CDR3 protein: CASSEGARSYGYTF. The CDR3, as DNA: TGTGCCAGCAGTGAGGGGGCTCGGAGCTATGGCTACACCTTC.

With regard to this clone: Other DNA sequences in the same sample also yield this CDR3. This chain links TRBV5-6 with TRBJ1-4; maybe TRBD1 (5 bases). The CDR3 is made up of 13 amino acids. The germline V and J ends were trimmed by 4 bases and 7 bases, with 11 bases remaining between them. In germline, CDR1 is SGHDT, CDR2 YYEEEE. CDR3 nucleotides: TGTGCCAGCAGCCTGCGGGGGGGTGAAAAACTGTTTTTT. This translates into CASSLRGGEKLFF.

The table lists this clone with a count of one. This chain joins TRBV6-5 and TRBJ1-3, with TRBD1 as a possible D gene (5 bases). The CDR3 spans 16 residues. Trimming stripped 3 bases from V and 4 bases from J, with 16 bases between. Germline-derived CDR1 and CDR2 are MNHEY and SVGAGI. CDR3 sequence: CASSYSRGSAGNTIYF. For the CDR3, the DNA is TGTGCCAGCAGTTATTCTAGGGGTTCGGCCGGAAACACCATATATTTT.

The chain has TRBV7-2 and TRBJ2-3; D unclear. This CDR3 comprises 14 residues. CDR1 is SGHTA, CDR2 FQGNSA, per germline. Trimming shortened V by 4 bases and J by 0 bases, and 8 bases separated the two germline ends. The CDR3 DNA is TGTGCCAGCAGCTCACCCTCTAGCACAGATACGCAGTATTTT. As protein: CASSSPSSTDTQYF. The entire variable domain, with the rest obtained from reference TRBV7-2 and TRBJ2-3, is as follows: GAGVSQSPSNKVTEKGKDVELRCDPISGHTALYWYRQSLGQGLEFLIYFQGNSAPDKSGLPSDRFSAERTGGSVSTLTIQRTQQEDSAVYLCASSSPSSTDTQYFGPGTRLTVL.

In DNA form, the CDR3 reads TGCGCCAGCAGCTTGGCGGGGGACGACTACAATGAGCAGTTCTTC. This encodes CASSLAGDDYNEQFF. This rearrangement joins TRBV5-1 to TRBJ2-1; TRBD2 might be the D (6 bases). V lost 0 bases to trimming and J lost 3 bases, with 10 bases between them. CDR1 and CDR2 from the germline V gene are SGHRS and YFSETQ. The CDR3 spans 15 residues.

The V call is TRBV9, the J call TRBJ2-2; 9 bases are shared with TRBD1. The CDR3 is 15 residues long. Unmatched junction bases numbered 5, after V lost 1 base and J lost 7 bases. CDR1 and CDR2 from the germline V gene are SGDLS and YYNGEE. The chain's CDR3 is CASSVMTGGNGELFF. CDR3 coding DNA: TGTGCCAGCAGCGTAATGACAGGGGGGAACGGGGAGCTGTTTTTT.